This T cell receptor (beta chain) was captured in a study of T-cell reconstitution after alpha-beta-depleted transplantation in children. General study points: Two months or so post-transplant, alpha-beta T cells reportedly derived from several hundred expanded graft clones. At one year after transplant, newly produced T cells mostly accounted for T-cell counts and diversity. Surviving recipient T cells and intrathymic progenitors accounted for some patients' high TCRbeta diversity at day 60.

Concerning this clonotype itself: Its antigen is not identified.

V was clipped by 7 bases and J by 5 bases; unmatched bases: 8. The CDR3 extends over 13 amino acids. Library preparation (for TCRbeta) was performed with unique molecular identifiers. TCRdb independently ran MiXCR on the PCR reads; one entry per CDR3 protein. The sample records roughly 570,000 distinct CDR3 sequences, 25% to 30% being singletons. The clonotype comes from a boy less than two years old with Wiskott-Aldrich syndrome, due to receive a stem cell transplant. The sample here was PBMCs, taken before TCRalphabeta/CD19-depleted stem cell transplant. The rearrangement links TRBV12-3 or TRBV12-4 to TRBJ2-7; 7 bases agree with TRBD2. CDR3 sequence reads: CASNPMGGNEQYF. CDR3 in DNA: TGTGCCAGCAATCCTATGGGGGGGAACGAGCAGTACTTC.